This is a list of T cell receptor beta chains from one sample in a study of blood T cell repertoires in COVID-19. Profiled with immunoSEQ multiplex PCR; TCRdb holds only in-frame clones, not every one. The repertoire has approximately 80,000 clones, approximately 86% of them found once; the top ten carry over 4%. The specimen sequenced was peripheral blood. The source is a man between 35 and 55 years old with acute or convalescent COVID-19. CDR3s include the opening cysteine and the closing phenylalanine or tryptophan. D genes are given only for firm matches. Clone size is shown for a subset of rows, as once, few, many or a class of expanded clone.

j_gene: TRBJ1-1; abundance: NA; v_gene: TRBV2; d_gene: NA; CDR3aa: CASYQTGSMNTEAFF; CDR3nt: TGTGCCAGCTACCAAACCGGGTCCATGAACACTGAAGCTTTCTTT
j_gene: TRBJ2-5; abundance: NA; v_gene: TRBV19; d_gene: NA; CDR3aa: CASSGSGQTQYF; CDR3nt: TGTGCCAGTAGTGGGTCGGGTCAGACCCAGTACTTC
j_gene: TRBJ1-2; abundance: NA; v_gene: TRBV24-1; d_gene: TRBD1; CDR3aa: CATRLPGQGHNYGYTF; CDR3nt: TGTGCCACCCGACTCCCGGGACAGGGACATAACTATGGCTACACCTTC
j_gene: TRBJ2-3; abundance: NA; v_gene: TRBV9; d_gene: TRBD1; CDR3aa: CASRDRSTDTQYF; CDR3nt: TGTGCCAGCAGGGACAGGAGCACAGATACGCAGTATTTT
j_gene: TRBJ2-1; abundance: NA; v_gene: TRBV11-2; d_gene: NA; CDR3aa: CASSFSLNEQFF; CDR3nt: TGTGCCAGCAGCTTTTCCCTCAATGAGCAGTTCTTC
j_gene: TRBJ1-3; abundance: NA; v_gene: TRBV3-1/TRBV3-2; d_gene: TRBD1; CDR3aa: CASSQEGRTGYYTIYF; CDR3nt: TGTGCCAGCAGCCAAGAAGGAAGGACAGGGTATTACACCATATATTTT
j_gene: TRBJ2-3; abundance: NA; v_gene: TRBV6-1; d_gene: TRBD2; CDR3aa: CASSELASGTDTQYF; CDR3nt: TGTGCCAGCAGTGAGTTGGCTAGCGGGACAGATACGCAGTATTTT
j_gene: TRBJ1-1; abundance: NA; v_gene: TRBV6-5; d_gene: TRBD1; CDR3aa: CASSSGTGLTEAFF; CDR3nt: TGTGCCAGCAGTTCCGGGACAGGGCTCACTGAAGCTTTCTTT
j_gene: TRBJ2-1; abundance: NA; v_gene: TRBV24-1; d_gene: NA; CDR3aa: CATSRAGASYNEQFF; CDR3nt: TGTGCCACCTCGAGGGCGGGGGCCTCCTACAATGAGCAGTTCTTC
j_gene: TRBJ2-7; abundance: NA; v_gene: TRBV15; d_gene: NA; CDR3aa: CATSRERSGEQYF; CDR3nt: TGTGCCACCAGCAGAGAAAGGTCGGGCGAGCAGTACTTC
j_gene: TRBJ1-1; abundance: NA; v_gene: TRBV11-2; d_gene: NA; CDR3aa: CASSLSEGLGEAFF; CDR3nt: TGTGCCAGCAGCTTATCCGAGGGTTTGGGTGAAGCTTTCTTT
j_gene: TRBJ1-1; abundance: NA; v_gene: TRBV29-1; d_gene: NA; CDR3aa: CSVEPRRNTEAFF; CDR3nt: TGCAGCGTTGAACCCAGGCGGAACACTGAAGCTTTCTTT
j_gene: TRBJ2-1; abundance: many; v_gene: TRBV7-9; d_gene: TRBD2; CDR3aa: CASSSGAGASGNEQFF; CDR3nt: TGTGCCAGCAGCTCAGGAGCGGGAGCTTCGGGGAATGAGCAGTTCTTC
j_gene: TRBJ2-1; abundance: NA; v_gene: TRBV7-9; d_gene: TRBD2; CDR3aa: CASSFGTSQGFF; CDR3nt: TGTGCCAGCAGCTTCGGGACTAGCCAGGGGTTCTTC
j_gene: TRBJ1-1; abundance: NA; v_gene: TRBV19; d_gene: NA; CDR3aa: CATQTPPGTEAFF; CDR3nt: TGTGCCACTCAAACGCCTCCGGGTACTGAAGCTTTCTTT
j_gene: TRBJ1-5; abundance: NA; v_gene: TRBV6-1; d_gene: NA; CDR3aa: CASSEAYWYSNQPQHF; CDR3nt: TGTGCCAGCAGTGAAGCGTACTGGTATAGCAATCAGCCCCAGCATTTT
j_gene: TRBJ2-2; abundance: NA; v_gene: TRBV5-4; d_gene: NA; CDR3aa: CASTNLDSTGELFF; CDR3nt: TGTGCCAGCACCAACCTCGACTCCACCGGGGAGCTGTTTTTT
j_gene: TRBJ2-7; abundance: NA; v_gene: TRBV11-2; d_gene: NA; CDR3aa: CASRGQYEQYF; CDR3nt: TGTGCCAGCAGGGGGCAATACGAGCAGTACTTC